This T cell receptor (beta chain) was captured by sequencing in a study of memory CD4+ T cells and cytomegalovirus serostatus. On the study more broadly: Of the healthy Belgian adults, 9 or 10 were CMV seropositive and about 24 seronegative.

General study results and limits: A US-trained random forest predicted CMV serostatus with median AUC around 0.93.

Libraries were prepared by immunoSEQ multiplex PCR; TCRdb keeps only in-frame clonotypes and omits some of them. The profile shows 50,000 to 60,000 clones, more than 70% of them singletons. Single viable CD3+CD4+CD8-CD45RO+ cells were sorted as the memory CD4+ T cells. Germline V gene sequence: CDR1 SGHTA, CDR2 FQGNSA. Trimming pared 5 bases from V and 1 base from J, leaving 11 bases between. This CDR3 is built from 15 residues. About this clone: No antigen is known for it.

Sequencing used memory CD4+ T cells from blood. The V call is TRBV7-2, the J call TRBJ2-2, with D perhaps matching TRBD2 (6 bases). The source of this sequence is an adult in good health and CMV-seropositive. Here the CDR3 reads CASSRDSRNTGELFF. CDR3 in DNA: TGTGCCAGCAGCCGGGACTCCCGGAACACCGGGGAGCTGTTTTTT.